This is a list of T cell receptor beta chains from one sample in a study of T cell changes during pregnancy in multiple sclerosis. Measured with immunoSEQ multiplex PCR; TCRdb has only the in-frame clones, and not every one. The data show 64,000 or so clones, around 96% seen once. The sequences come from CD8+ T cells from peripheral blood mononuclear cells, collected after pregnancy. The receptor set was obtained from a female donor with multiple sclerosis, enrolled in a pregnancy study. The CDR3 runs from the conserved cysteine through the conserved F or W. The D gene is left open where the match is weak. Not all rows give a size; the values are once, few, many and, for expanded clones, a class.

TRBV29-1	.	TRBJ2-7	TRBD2	CSVRTGSGRGDEQYF	TGCAGCGTTAGGACAGGTAGCGGGAGAGGGGACGAGCAGTACTTC
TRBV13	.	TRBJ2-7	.	CASSLFGALGEQYF	TGTGCCAGCAGCTTATTTGGGGCGTTGGGGGAGCAGTACTTC
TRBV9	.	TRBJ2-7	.	CASSIRLDSYEQYF	TGTGCCAGCAGCATTCGACTAGACTCCTACGAGCAGTACTTC
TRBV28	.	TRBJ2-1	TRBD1	CASRKSTGGFEQFF	TGTGCCAGCAGAAAATCGACAGGGGGCTTTGAGCAGTTCTTC
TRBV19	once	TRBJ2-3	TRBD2	CASSPVGGSTDTQYF	TGTGCCAGTAGCCCGGTGGGGGGGAGCACAGATACGCAGTATTTT
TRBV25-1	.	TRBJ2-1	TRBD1	CASSEWDSHNEQFF	TGTGCCAGCAGTGAATGGGACAGCCACAATGAGCAGTTCTTC
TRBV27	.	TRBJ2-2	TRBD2	CASTREDGRAGELFF	TGTGCCAGCACGCGGGAGGACGGGAGAGCCGGGGAGCTGTTTTTT
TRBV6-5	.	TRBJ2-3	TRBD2	CASSYFSGSTDTQYF	TGTGCCAGCAGTTACTTTAGCGGGAGCACAGATACGCAGTATTTT
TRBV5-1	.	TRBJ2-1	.	CASSSWTEYNEQFF	TGCGCCAGCAGCAGCTGGACAGAGTACAATGAGCAGTTCTTC
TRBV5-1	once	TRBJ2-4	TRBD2	CASSLGPGLAGNIQYF	TGCGCCAGCAGCTTGGGTCCGGGACTAGCTGGCAACATTCAGTACTTC
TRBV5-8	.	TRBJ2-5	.	CASSLGSLRSGQETQYF	TGTGCCAGCAGCTTGGGGTCGCTGCGTTCAGGCCAAGAGACCCAGTACTTC
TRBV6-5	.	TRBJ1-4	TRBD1	CASSYSTGGGEKLFF	TGTGCCAGCAGTTACTCGACAGGGGGAGGTGAAAAACTGTTTTTT
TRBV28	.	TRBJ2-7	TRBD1	CASSGTGSYEQYF	TGTGCCAGCAGTGGGACAGGGTCCTACGAGCAGTACTTC
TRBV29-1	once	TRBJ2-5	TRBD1	CSVWGQTPEETQYF	TGCAGCGTATGGGGACAGACACCCGAAGAGACCCAGTACTTC
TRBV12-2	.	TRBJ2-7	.	CASRSRYRGSHYEQYF	TGTGCAAGTCGCTCAAGATACAGGGGAAGTCACTACGAGCAGTACTTC
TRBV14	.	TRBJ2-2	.	CASSQEAGLAGELFF	TGTGCCAGCAGCCAAGAAGCAGGGCTGGCCGGGGAGCTGTTTTTT
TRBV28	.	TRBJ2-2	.	CASSSGTGELFF	TGTGCCAGCAGTTCAGGGACCGGGGAGCTGTTTTTT
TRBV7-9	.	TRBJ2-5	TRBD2	CASSLVGSGGGETQYF	TGTGCCAGCAGCTTAGTTGGTAGCGGGGGCGGAGAGACCCAGTACTTC
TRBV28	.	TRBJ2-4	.	CASSLSLMGRNIQYF	TGTGCCAGCAGTTTATCCCTCATGGGGCGGAACATTCAGTACTTC
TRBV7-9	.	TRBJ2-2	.	CASSSINTGELFF	TGTGCCAGCAGCTCTATTAACACCGGGGAGCTGTTTTTT
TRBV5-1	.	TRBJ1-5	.	CASSLDKSGQPQHF	TGCGCCAGCAGCTTGGACAAATCGGGACAGCCCCAGCATTTT
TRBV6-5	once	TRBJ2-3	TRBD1	CASSYYQDRAVDTQYF	TGTGCCAGCAGTTACTATCAGGACAGGGCGGTAGATACGCAGTATTTT
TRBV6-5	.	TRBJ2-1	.	CASSYEEGSYNEQFF	TGTGCCAGCAGTTACGAGGAGGGGTCTTACAATGAGCAGTTCTTC
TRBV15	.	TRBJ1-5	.	CATSRDHLTSIDQGNQPQHF	TGTGCCACCAGCAGGGATCATTTGACGTCGATAGACCAGGGTAATCAGCCCCAGCATTTT
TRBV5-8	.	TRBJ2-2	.	CASKSPQGNTGELFF	TGTGCCAGCAAATCCCCCCAGGGGAACACCGGGGAGCTGTTTTTT
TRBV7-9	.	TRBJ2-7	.	CASSLANYEQYF	TGTGCCAGCAGCTTAGCCAACTACGAGCAGTACTTC
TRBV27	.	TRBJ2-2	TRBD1	CATSLRPGQVTPGELFF	TGTGCCACCTCTCTAAGGCCGGGACAGGTAACACCCGGGGAGCTGTTTTTT
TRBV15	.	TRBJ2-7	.	CATSRDQGGGLGAHGQYF	TGTGCCACCAGCAGAGATCAGGGGGGTGGCCTAGGGGCGCACGGGCAGTACTTC
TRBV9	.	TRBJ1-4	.	CASSKQGISEKLFF	TGTGCCAGCAGCAAACAGGGTATTAGTGAAAAACTGTTTTTT
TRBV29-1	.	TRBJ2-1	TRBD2	CSVVGLAGKYNEQFF	TGCAGCGTTGTCGGACTAGCGGGAAAGTACAATGAGCAGTTCTTC
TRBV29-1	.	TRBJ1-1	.	CSACTDRTGSTEAFF	TGCAGCGCCTGCACCGACCGCACGGGGAGCACTGAAGCTTTCTTT
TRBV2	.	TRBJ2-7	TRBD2	CASIPGGVSHEQYF	TGTGCCAGCATTCCTGGGGGGGTCTCGCACGAGCAGTACTTC
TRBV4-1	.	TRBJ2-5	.	CASSQVKGEETQYF	TGCGCCAGCAGCCAAGTAAAGGGGGAAGAGACCCAGTACTTC
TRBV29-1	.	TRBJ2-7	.	CSASTFSYEQYF	TGCAGCGCCTCGACATTTTCCTACGAGCAGTACTTC
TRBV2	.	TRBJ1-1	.	CASSVGGAAFF	TGTGCCAGCAGTGTTGGGGGGGCAGCTTTCTTT
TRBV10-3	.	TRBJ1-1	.	CAVSGIMNTEAFF	TGTGCCGTGTCGGGAATCATGAACACTGAAGCTTTCTTT
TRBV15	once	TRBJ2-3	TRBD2	CATSRGLDGRITDTQYF	TGTGCCACCAGCAGAGGACTAGACGGGAGGATCACAGATACGCAGTATTTT
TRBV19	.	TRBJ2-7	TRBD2	CARGLAGRSYEQYF	TGTGCCAGAGGACTAGCGGGTCGTTCCTACGAGCAGTACTTC
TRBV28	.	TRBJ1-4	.	CASSFGARLRKLFF	TGTGCCAGCAGTTTTGGGGCGAGGTTGAGGAAACTGTTTTTT
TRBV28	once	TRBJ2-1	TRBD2	CASRLRSGLAGVGEQFF	TGTGCCAGCAGGCTCCGATCGGGACTAGCGGGAGTTGGTGAGCAGTTCTTC
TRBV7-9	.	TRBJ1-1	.	CASSSDRPEAFF	TGTGCCAGCAGCTCTGACAGGCCGGAAGCTTTCTTT
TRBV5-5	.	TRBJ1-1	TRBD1	CASSITGAEAFF	TGTGCCAGCAGCATAACAGGGGCTGAAGCTTTCTTT
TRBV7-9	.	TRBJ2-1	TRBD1	CASREPGQYNEQFF	TGTGCCAGCAGGGAGCCGGGACAGTACAATGAGCAGTTCTTC
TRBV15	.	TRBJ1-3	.	CATSRDRSSGNTIYF	TGTGCCACCAGCAGAGACAGGTCCTCTGGAAACACCATATATTTT
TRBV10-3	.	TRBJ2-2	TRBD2	CAISESGLAGANTGELFF	TGTGCCATCAGTGAGTCGGGACTAGCGGGAGCGAACACCGGGGAGCTGTTTTTT
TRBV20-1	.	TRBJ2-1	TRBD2	CSAGREGRLLF	TGCAGTGCGGGGCGGGAGGGCCGACTTCTCTTC
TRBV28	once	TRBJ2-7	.	CASSLSSAASYEQYF	TGTGCCAGCAGTTTGTCCAGCGCTGCCTCCTACGAGCAGTACTTC
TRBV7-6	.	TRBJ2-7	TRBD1	CASSPPGQGVHEQYF	TGTGCCAGCAGCCCCCCGGGACAGGGGGTCCACGAGCAGTACTTC
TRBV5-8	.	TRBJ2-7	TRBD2	CASTGTSGRGHEQYF	TGTGCCAGCACGGGGACTAGCGGGAGAGGGCACGAGCAGTACTTC
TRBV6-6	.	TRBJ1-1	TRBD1	CASSLDRGSTEAFF	TGTGCCAGCAGTCTGGACAGGGGGAGCACTGAAGCTTTCTTT
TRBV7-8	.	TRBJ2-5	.	CASPGVGPQETQYF	TGTGCCAGCCCCGGGGTAGGGCCCCAAGAGACCCAGTACTTC
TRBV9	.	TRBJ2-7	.	CASSPGGGRVYEQYF	TGTGCCAGCAGCCCCGGAGGAGGTAGGGTCTACGAGCAGTACTTC
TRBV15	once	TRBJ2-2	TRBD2	CATSPEGLGNTGELFF	TGTGCCACCTCCCCCGAAGGACTAGGGAACACCGGGGAGCTGTTTTTT
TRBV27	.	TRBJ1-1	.	CASSSGLLNTEAFF	TGTGCCAGCAGTTCAGGACTACTAAACACTGAAGCTTTCTTT
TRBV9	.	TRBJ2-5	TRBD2	CASSPYSGSWKQETQYF	TGTGCCAGCAGCCCCTATAGCGGGAGTTGGAAACAAGAGACCCAGTACTTC
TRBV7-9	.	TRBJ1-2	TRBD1	CASSLFRPGGLDGYTF	TGTGCCAGCAGCTTATTTCGGCCAGGGGGCTTGGATGGCTACACCTTC
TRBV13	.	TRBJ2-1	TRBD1	CASTQGFNEQFF	TGTGCCAGCACACAGGGGTTCAATGAGCAGTTCTTC